The 12 T cell receptor beta chains given below trace back to one sample, sequenced in a study of blood T cell repertoires in COVID-19 (dated by TCRdb to the early 2020s). Library method: the immunoSEQ multiplex PCR assay. This is the immuneACCESS table as TCRdb keeps it, with only in-frame sequences that have V and J called. A part of the clones is gone; compared with another copy, unresolved V genes explain less than half, and the rest is unexplained. Counted in this sample were some 390,000 clones; 80% to 90% of them appeared once. Roughly 1.1% of the sample is taken by the ten largest. The sample taken for sequencing was PBMCs or T cells enriched from blood (not recorded which). The receptors were gathered from a man aged 25 to 45 who had recovered from COVID-19.

V usage is TRBV14 and J usage is TRBJ2-7; D is uncertain. V shed 1 base and J shed 8 bases, with 12 bases lying between them. Germline V gene lookup returns CDR1 SGHDN and CDR2 FVKESK. CDR3 length: 13 amino acids. This chain's CDR3 is CASSQGGFSKQYF. CDR3 nucleotides: TGTGCCAGCAGCCAAGGCGGCTTCTCGAAGCAGTACTTC.

The chain carries TRBV7-2 and TRBJ1-5; D is possibly TRBD1 (5 bases). V lost 4 bases, J lost 6 bases, and 19 bases lay in between. CDR1 is SGHTA and CDR2 is FQGNSA in the germline V gene. The CDR3 totals 16 residues. CDR3 in amino acids: CASSSDGSLGGQPQHF. For the CDR3, the DNA is TGTGCCAGCAGCTCGGACGGATCCCTCGGGGGTCAGCCCCAGCATTTT.

This clone appeared a single time. V is TRBV6-5 and J is TRBJ1-6; D is uncertain. Germline V gives CDR1 MNHEY, CDR2 SVGAGI. The CDR3 consists of 12 residues. The CDR3 DNA reads as TGTGCAGCGAAGTCGCTGAATTCACCCCTCCACTTT. Amino acid sequence: CAAKSLNSPLHF.

This chain uses TRBV4-1 with TRBJ2-7, with D possibly matching TRBD1 (5 bases). V gave up 5 bases and J gave up 1 base, with 12 bases separating them. This CDR3 comprises 14 residues. Germline V gene lookup returns CDR1 MGHRA and CDR2 YSYEKL. In nucleotides, the CDR3 is TGCGCCAGCAGCTCAACAACAGGATCCTACGAGCAGTACTTC. Encoded protein: CASSSTTGSYEQYF.

CDR3: CASSAMGLARTGELFF. In nucleotides, the CDR3 is TGTGCCAGCAGCGCGATGGGACTAGCGCGGACCGGGGAGCTGTTTTTT. This chain joins TRBV7-9 and TRBJ2-2; TRBD2 matches at 10 bases. V trimming: 5 bases; J trimming: 5 bases; junction bases outside the gene matches: 8. CDR3 length: 16 residues. Germline assignment: CDR1 SEHNR and CDR2 FQNEAQ (reference sequence). Variable domain in full (rest from reference TRBV7-9 and TRBJ2-2): DTGVSQNPRHKITKRGQNVTFRCDPISEHNRLYWYRQTLGQGPEFLTYFQNEAQLEKSRLLSDRFSAERPKGSFSTLEIQRTEQGDSAMYLCASSAMGLARTGELFFGEGSRLTVL.

The V and J genes are TRBV7-9 and TRBJ1-6; tentatively, D is TRBD1 (6 bases). The V end was cut by 4 bases, the J end by 3 bases, with 16 bases between. The CDR3 runs 17 residues. Germline V CDR1 and CDR2: SEHNR, FQNEAQ (reference sequence). The CDR3 loop reads CASSSNRAGVYNSPLHF. Written as DNA, the CDR3 is TGTGCCAGCAGCTCGAACAGGGCGGGCGTCTATAATTCACCCCTCCACTTT.

This clone was counted only a few times. The J gene is TRBJ1-2, the V gene TRBV2; 8 positions match TRBD1. V lost 5 bases and J lost 6; bases outside the gene matches: 5. Germline V gene data show CDR1 as SNHLY and CDR2 as FYNNEI. The CDR3 is 13 amino acids. CDR3 sequence reads: CASSPDRVDGYTF. The CDR3 nucleotides are TGTGCCAGCAGTCCGGACAGGGTGGATGGCTACACCTTC.

The V call is TRBV9, the J call TRBJ2-2; 7 bases fit TRBD1. The CDR3 contains 14 residues. Germline CDR1 SGDLS, CDR2 YYNGEE. Trimming at V came to 3 bases and at J to 3 bases, leaving 2 bases not matched to a gene. The CDR3 sequence is CASSGGQYTGELFF. The CDR3 DNA reads as TGTGCCAGCAGCGGGGGACAGTACACCGGGGAGCTGTTTTTT.

This chain links TRBV19 with TRBJ2-5; a possible D gene is TRBD1 (6 bases). V was cut by 1 base and J by 2 bases, with 17 bases left in between. Germline CDR1 LNHDA, CDR2 SQIVND (reference sequence). This CDR3 has 17 residues. The CDR3 sequence: CASSIGRQGLPQETQYF. The DNA for the CDR3 is TGTGCCAGTAGTATAGGCCGCCAGGGGCTACCACAAGAGACCCAGTACTTC. Full variable domain (remainder filled in from reference TRBV19 and TRBJ2-5): DGGITQSPKYLFRKEGQNVTLSCEQNLNHDAMYWYRQDPGQGLRLIYYSQIVNDFQKGDIAEGYSVSREKKESFPLTVTSAQKNPTAFYLCASSIGRQGLPQETQYFGPGTRLLVL.

This chain uses TRBV28 with TRBJ1-2; maybe TRBD1 (5 bases). From germline, CDR1 is MDHEN and CDR2 SYDVKM. The V end lost 4 bases, the J end lost 4 bases, and 22 bases lay between the germline ends. The CDR3 loop spans 17 amino acids. The CDR3 nucleotides are TGTGCCAGCAGTTCCCTCCCCATTGGAGGGAGGGGCTATGGCTACACCTTC. Amino acid sequence: CASSSLPIGGRGYGYTF.

This clone was counted between two and nine times. V and J are TRBV30 and TRBJ1-6; 7 bases are a match to TRBD1. The CDR3 totals 15 residues. The ends lost 3 bases at V and 10 bases at J; junction bases unmatched: 12. Per germline, CDR1 GTSNPN and CDR2 SVGIG (reference sequence). In nucleotides, the CDR3 is TGTGCCTGGAGCCTTTTCGACAGGGAGGCGTCACCCCTCCACTTT. As protein: CAWSLFDREASPLHF.

The chain combines TRBV11-2 with TRBJ1-2; 7 nucleotides agree with TRBD1. V shed 5 bases, J shed 6 bases, and the junction held 9 bases outside the gene matches. CDR1 is SGHAT, CDR2 FQNNGV, per germline. The CDR3 is 14 residues long. As DNA, the CDR3 is TGTGCCAGCAGCGCCCAAGACAGGGAGGATGGCTACACCTTC. Its protein product is CASSAQDREDGYTF.